Shown below are 27 T cell receptor beta chains from a single sample sequenced in a study of T cell clonality in common variable immunodeficiency (dated by TCRdb to between 2015 and 2016). Preparation of the library involved the immunoSEQ multiplex PCR assay. TCRdb re-hosts the immuneACCESS table, in-frame sequences only. Its copies lack some clones; in the studies checked, an unresolved V gene accounts for under half of them, and the cause for the rest is not known. The table gives 35,000 to 50,000 clones for this sample, with none occurring only once. The ten largest account for about 2.2% of the sample. Sequencing was done on a sample of peripheral blood mononuclear cells. All receptors derive from a person aged 18 to 75 in good health.

This clone was detected many times. The read finishes 3 residues shy of the CDR3 end, and the germline J gene is used to complete it. The chain carries TRBV29-1 and TRBJ1-1, with 7 bases matching TRBD1. This CDR3 is 12 amino acids long. The ends lost 5 bases at V and 4 bases at J; junction bases unmatched: 4. Germline loops: CDR1 SQVTM, CDR2 ANQGSEA. Partial CDR3 DNA: TGCAGCGTTCGAGGACAGGTCACTGAA. Protein: CSVRGQVTE. In full, the CDR3 reads CSVRGQVTEAFF.

At least ten counts were recorded for this clone. The CDR3 end is not reached by the read, which stops 3 residues before it; the germline J gene fills it in. The chain is built from TRBV4-1 and TRBJ2-2, with 7 bases aligning to TRBD2. V lost 3 bases, J lost 5 bases, and 12 bases stayed unmatched. Germline loops: CDR1 MGHRA, CDR2 YSYEKL. The CDR3 loop spans 17 amino acids. The sequenced CDR3 bases are TGCGCCAGCAGCCATCGAACGGGAGCGGGGCTTACCGGGGAG. As protein: CASSHRTGAGLTGE. From start to end, the CDR3 is CASSHRTGAGLTGELFF.

With regard to this clone: The CDR3 is cut off 3 residues early in the read; its end comes from the germline J gene. The gene calls are TRBV19 and TRBJ1-2, with a tentative D call TRBD1 (6 bases). Trimming cost V 6 bases and J 6 bases, with 8 bases left between them. The CDR3 is 11 residues long. CDR1 is LNHDA, CDR2 SQIVND, per germline (reference sequence). CDR3 bases read: TGTGCCAGTAGACGGACAGATGGC. It specifies CASRRTDG. The CDR3, in full, reads CASRRTDGYTF.

The sample holds many counts of this clone. Read data end 3 residues before the CDR3 end; the end is taken from the germline J gene. The chain combines TRBV5-1 with TRBJ2-2; perhaps TRBD2 as D (6 bases). V gave up 1 base and J gave up 6 bases, with 16 bases separating them. Germline CDR1 reads SGHRS; CDR2 reads YFSETQ. This CDR3 is built from 16 residues. This CDR3 reads CASSLLSLGGAGELFF. The DNA read from the CDR3 is TGCGCCAGCAGCTTGCTTAGCCTCGGAGGGGCCGGGGAG.

In its sample, this clone was seen many times. An end of the junction differs from the germline gene, which may be a read error. The CDR3 is cut off 3 residues early in the read; its end comes from the germline J gene. V is TRBV4-2 and J is TRBJ1-2; TRBD1 matches at 8 bases. This CDR3 comprises 15 residues. Germline lookup yields CDR1 LGHNA and CDR2 YNFKEQ. CDR3 protein: CASSQEGQGLYGYTF. The DNA read from the CDR3 is TGCGCCAGCAGCCAGGAAGGACAGGGCCTCTATGGC.

This clone was detected many times. The read ends 3 residues early relative to the CDR3; the germline J gene fills the gap. The chain uses TRBV12-3 or TRBV12-4 and TRBJ2-1; 8 positions match TRBD2. Trimming took 6 bases from V and 9 from J; bases not matched to a gene: 13. This CDR3 has 15 amino acids. The part of the CDR3 DNA that was read is TGTGCCAGCAGGGACCTCTCAGCGGGAGTCGGTGAG. As protein: CASRDLSAGVGE. The CDR3 in full is CASRDLSAGVGEQFF.

This clone was detected a few times. Read coverage stops 3 residues before the CDR3 terminus; the germline J gene supplies the remainder. This chain joins TRBV20-1 and TRBJ2-3; 10 nucleotides agree with TRBD2. Germline V gene sequence: CDR1 DFQATT, CDR2 SNEGSKA (reference sequence). There are 16 residues in the CDR3. This chain's CDR3 is CSARDLAGELKETQYF. Partial CDR3 DNA: TGCAGTGCTAGAGATCTAGCGGGAGAATTGAAAGAGACG.

This clone was seen at least ten times. With the read ending 3 residues before the CDR3 end, the germline J gene is used to fill in that end. V and J are TRBV5-1 and TRBJ1-6; D unresolved. The germline V gene has CDR1 SGHRS and CDR2 YFSETQ. The CDR3 loop spans 15 amino acids. Trimming removed 1 base from V and 9 bases from J, with 14 bases in between. CDR3 DNA, as far as it was read: TGCGCCAGCAGCTTGAGGGAGGAGCGGAGTTCACCC. It is translated as CASSLREERSSP. The whole CDR3 reads CASSLREERSSPLHF. The variable domain in full, completed from reference TRBV5-1 and TRBJ1-6, reads KAGVTQTPRYLIKTRGQQVTLSCSPISGHRSVSWYQQTPGQGLQFLFEYFSETQRNKGNFPGRFSGRQFSNSRSEMNVSTLELGDSALYLCASSLREERSSPLHFGNGTRLTVT.

In this sample, this clone turned up many times. Sequencing ends 3 residues short of the CDR3 end; the germline J gene provides the rest. The chain has TRBV2 and TRBJ1-1; 7 bases align to TRBD1. This CDR3 is built from 12 residues. With 5 bases clipped from V and 7 bases from J, the junction kept 4 bases outside the gene matches. Germline V lookup: CDR1 SNHLY, CDR2 FYNNEI. The CDR3 sequence: CASSLAGGEAFF. CDR3 DNA (partial): TGTGCCAGCAGTCTAGCAGGGGGTGAA. Complete variable domain (other parts from reference TRBV2 and TRBJ1-1): EPEVTQTPSHQVTQMGQEVILRCVPISNHLYFYWYRQILGQKVEFLVSFYNNEISEKSEIFDDQFSVERPDGSNFTLKIRSTKLEDSAMYFCASSLAGGEAFFGQGTRLTVV.

Ten or more counts support this clone. The read ends 3 residues before the CDR3 terminus; that terminus is restored from the germline J gene. V gene TRBV30 combines with J gene TRBJ1-1; possible D gene TRBD1, 5 bases. Trimming removed 0 bases at V and 5 bases at J, with 10 bases between. The CDR3 runs to 13 residues. Germline CDR1 GTSNPN, CDR2 SVGIG (reference sequence). The CDR3 bases that were read are TGTGCCTGGAGTGTACAATCAGGGACTGAA. Translated: CAWSVQSGTE. The complete CDR3 sequence is CAWSVQSGTEAFF.

As concerns this clone: Its ends do not fully match the called genes, so a read error is possible. The CDR3 extends 3 residues past the end of the read, so its final part is completed from the germline J gene. The identical CDR3 is also encoded by other nucleotide sequences in the sample. V gene TRBV5-1 combines with J gene TRBJ1-3; 7 bases line up with TRBD1. The CDR3 length is 13 residues. Germline V CDR1 and CDR2: SGHRS, YFSETQ. CDR3 DNA (partial): TGCGCCAGCAGCTTGGGACAGGGTGACACG. It yields the protein CASSLGQGDT. From start to end, the CDR3 is CASSLGQGDTIYF.

This clone was observed many times. The read ends 3 residues early relative to the CDR3; the germline J gene fills the gap. This chain links TRBV18 with TRBJ2-1; a possible D gene is TRBD1 (6 bases). The CDR3 length is 16 residues. The V end lost 0 bases, the J end lost 2 bases, and 11 bases lay between the germline ends. Germline V gene sequence: CDR1 KGHSH, CDR2 LQKENI. CDR3 DNA (partial): TGTGCCAGCTCACCACCTACAGGGAACCCCTACAATGAG. Translated: CASSPPTGNPYNE. The entire CDR3 is CASSPPTGNPYNEQFF.

In this sample, this clone turned up many times. The read stops 3 residues short of the end of the CDR3; the missing end is completed from the germline J gene. The chain is built from TRBV7-2 and TRBJ2-5; 7 nucleotides align to TRBD2. Germline CDR1 reads SGHTA; CDR2 reads FQGNSA. This CDR3 is built from 14 residues. V was clipped by 5 bases and J by 2 bases; unmatched bases: 5. The DNA read from the CDR3 is TGTGCCAGCAGCCCAGCGGGGCCACAAGAGACC. It yields the protein CASSPAGPQET. In full, the CDR3 reads CASSPAGPQETQYF.

The sample holds many counts of this clone. The read gets to within 3 residues of the CDR3 end, and the germline J gene fills in the rest. The chain is built from TRBV29-1 and TRBJ2-7; no clear D. The CDR3 consists of 12 residues. Per the germline V gene, CDR1 is SQVTM and CDR2 is ANQGSEA. V lost 3 bases, J lost 1 base, and 7 bases lay in between. The covered CDR3 bases are TGCAGCGTTGAGCACAGTTCCTACGAG. It codes for CSVEHSSYE. The whole CDR3 reads CSVEHSSYEQYF.

This clone was detected many times. Read coverage stops 3 residues before the CDR3 terminus; the germline J gene supplies the remainder. The J gene is TRBJ2-6, the V gene TRBV18; TRBD1 aligns across 8 bases. The CDR3 runs 17 residues. Per germline, CDR1 KGHSH and CDR2 LQKENI. The V segment lost 3 bases and the J segment 0 bases; nucleotides outside the gene matches: 4. The DNA read from the CDR3 is TGTGCCAGCTCACCGGGACAGGCAAACTCTGGGGCCAACGTC. Amino acid sequence: CASSPGQANSGANV. The whole CDR3 sequence reads CASSPGQANSGANVLTF. The entire variable domain, with the rest obtained from reference TRBV18 and TRBJ2-6, is as follows: NAGVMQNPRHLVRRRGQEARLRCSPMKGHSHVYWYRQLPEEGLKFMVYLQKENIIDESGMPKERFSAEFPKEGPSILRIQQVVRGDSAAYFCASSPGQANSGANVLTFGAGSRLTVL.

This clone was recorded many times. CDR3 amino acids: CASSLGQGPYEQYF. The DNA read from the CDR3 is TGCGCCAGCAGCTTGGGGCAGGGTCCCTACGAG. The chain carries TRBV5-1 and TRBJ2-7; D might be TRBD1 (5 bases). The read finishes 3 residues shy of the CDR3 end, and the germline J gene is used to complete it. This CDR3 spans 14 amino acids. Between the trimmed V and J ends, which lost 0 bases and 2 bases, there was a span of 9 bases. Per germline, CDR1 SGHRS and CDR2 YFSETQ.

With respect to this clone: From the germline J gene comes the end of the CDR3, since the read stops 3 residues before it. The J gene is TRBJ1-5, the V gene TRBV7-2; possibly TRBD1 for D (5 bases). V lost 4 bases, J lost 7 bases, and 14 bases lay in between. Germline V gives CDR1 SGHTA, CDR2 FQGNSA. This CDR3 is 14 amino acids long. Incomplete CDR3 DNA: TGTGCCAGCAGCTCCCAGGGTGGGAGGCAGCCC. Amino acid sequence: CASSSQGGRQP. The complete CDR3 sequence is CASSSQGGRQPQHF.

This clone was recorded at least ten times. The read terminates 3 residues before the CDR3 end, so the remaining end is supplied by the germline J gene. The chain recombines TRBV7-2 with TRBJ1-1; weak D call: TRBD1 (5 bases). This CDR3 contains 13 residues. Trimming took off 5 bases at V and 1 base at J, with 8 bases between the two ends. From germline, CDR1 is SGHTA and CDR2 FQGNSA. CDR3 DNA (partial): TGTGCCAGCAGCGACAGACCGAACACTGAA. Amino acids: CASSDRPNTE. The full CDR3 is CASSDRPNTEAFF.

This clone was seen repeatedly, ten times or more. The read ends 3 residues early relative to the CDR3; the germline J gene fills the gap. The chain recombines TRBV5-6 with TRBJ1-2, with a weak D call TRBD1 (5 bases). Trimming removed 1 base from V and 4 bases from J, with 5 bases in between. Germline values: CDR1 SGHDT, CDR2 YYEEEE. The CDR3 spans 12 residues. The CDR3 bases that were read are TGTGCCAGCAGCTTGACAGGCTATGGC. It codes for CASSLTGYG. The CDR3 reads in full as CASSLTGYGYTF.

The table lists this clone with many counts. Coverage ceases 3 residues before the CDR3 finishes, and the germline J gene fills in the end. The chain joins TRBV5-1 to TRBJ1-4, with a tentative D call TRBD1 (6 bases). The CDR3 is 14 residues long. Germline CDR1 is SGHRS and CDR2 is YFSETQ. The V end was cut by 2 bases, the J end by 8 bases, with 13 bases between. Here the CDR3 reads CASSLEGDKEKLFF. CDR3 DNA (partial): TGCGCCAGCAGCTTAGAAGGGGACAAGGAAAAA.

There are many counts of this clone. The read gets to within 3 residues of the CDR3 end, and the germline J gene fills in the rest. This chain uses TRBV20-1 with TRBJ2-1; 9 bases match TRBD2. Trimming took 5 bases from V and 7 from J; bases not matched to a gene: 18. The germline gives CDR1 DFQATT, CDR2 SNEGSKA (reference sequence). There are 17 residues in the CDR3. Incomplete CDR3 DNA: TGCAGTGCTCCATTTTGGGCTAGCGGGGTCCGCTGGAATGAG. Residues: CSAPFWASGVRWNE. The full-length CDR3 reads as CSAPFWASGVRWNEQFF.

In its sample, this clone was seen many times. The read ends 3 residues shy of where the CDR3 ends; the end is completed using the germline J gene. This chain uses TRBV10-3 with TRBJ2-5; 8 positions match TRBD2. In germline, CDR1 is ENHRY, CDR2 SYGVKD. CDR3 size: 15 residues. The ends lost 4 bases at V and 0 bases at J; junction bases unmatched: 4. CDR3 sequence reads: CAISATSDHQETQYF. The CDR3 DNA, read in part, is TGTGCCATCAGTGCGACTAGCGACCACCAAGAGACC.

There are many counts of this clone. The read gets to within 3 residues of the CDR3 end, and the germline J gene fills in the rest. This rearrangement joins TRBV7-3 to TRBJ2-7; 9 bases fit TRBD2. Germline assignment: CDR1 SGHTA and CDR2 FQGTGA. The junction had 3 bases not matched to a gene; V was cut back by 6 bases and J by 3 bases. This CDR3 has 13 amino acids. CDR3 DNA (partial): TGTGCCAGCAGGCCGACTAGCGGCTACGAG. Its protein is CASRPTSGYE. The CDR3 in full is CASRPTSGYEQYF.

This clone was detected ten times or more. The read halts 3 residues ahead of the CDR3 end, with the missing end drawn from the germline J gene. The V gene is TRBV19, the J gene TRBJ1-1; no clear D gene. The CDR3 is 13 amino acids. Trimming stripped 1 base from V and 3 bases from J, with 6 bases between. The germline gives CDR1 LNHDA, CDR2 SQIVND (reference sequence). CDR3 protein: CASSIARDTEAFF. Partial CDR3 DNA: TGTGCCAGTAGTATAGCGAGGGACACTGAA.

In its sample, this clone was seen many times. The CDR3 goes on 3 residues after the read ends, and that part is filled in from the germline J gene. The rearrangement links TRBV7-9 to TRBJ2-5; 7 positions match TRBD1. From germline, CDR1 is SEHNR and CDR2 FQNEAQ (reference sequence). J gave up 4 bases and V 3 bases, and 8 bases lay outside the gene matches. This CDR3 is built from 15 residues. The CDR3 DNA, read in part, is TGTGCCAGCAGCTTCCGGACAGGTCAAGGAGAGACC. Translated, it gives CASSFRTGQGET. The complete CDR3 sequence is CASSFRTGQGETQYF.

This clone was counted many times. The read ends 3 residues before the CDR3 terminus; that terminus is restored from the germline J gene. The genes are TRBV7-2 and TRBJ2-1; D perhaps matches TRBD1 (6 bases). Between the trimmed V and J ends, which lost 1 base and 6 bases, there was a span of 13 bases. The CDR3 consists of 15 residues. CDR1 is SGHTA and CDR2 is FQGNSA in the germline V gene. The DNA read from the CDR3 is TGTGCCAGCAGCTTAGGGCTGGGACAAGGCAATGAG. This gives the protein CASSLGLGQGNE. The full CDR3 is CASSLGLGQGNEQFF.

At least ten counts were recorded for this clone. The DNA ends 3 residues before the CDR3 does, and the rest of the CDR3 is filled in from the germline J gene. The chain has TRBV20-1 and TRBJ2-1, with D possibly TRBD1 on 5 matching bases. Germline V gene lookup returns CDR1 DFQATT and CDR2 SNEGSKA (reference sequence). CDR3 length: 14 amino acids. V lost 5 bases and J lost 7, with 18 bases in between. The covered CDR3 bases are TGCAGTGCTTTGGACCCTGGGGCCAGAAATGAG. Translated, it gives CSALDPGARNE. The whole CDR3 reads CSALDPGARNEQFF.